The entry below describes one T cell receptor beta chain. The count of this clone is one. Its antigen target is currently unknown. No base quality values were provided; no much bigger clone lies one nucleotide off. Samples from volunteer blood donors who had recovered from COVID-19 were contributed by a second Seattle source. Each collaborating institution followed its own protocols to collect whole blood in K2EDTA tubes. For TCRbeta analysis, collaborator samples were shipped as frozen whole blood, as isolated PBMCs, or as DNA extracted from either sample type. This sample is part of a study of blood T cell repertoires in COVID-19 (dated by TCRdb to about 2020). General notes on the study: Samples covering the acute and convalescent phases of COVID-19 were provided by collaborators in the United States, Italy and Spain. The material from the prospective study consisted of cDNA or gDNA derived from T cells, B-cell-depleted T cells, or PBMCs. The dataset comprised deeply sampled blood TCRbeta repertoires from subjects exposed to, actively infected with, or recovered from COVID-19. A freely available public database, intended as a resource for researchers studying the immune response to SARS-CoV-2, is where the repertoires were released. The samples were drawn from two sources: the first 160 participants of the ongoing ImmuneRACE study, and 1,000 to 1,500 subjects contributed by 6 global collaborators. Nearly every sample came with metadata listing a de-identified subject ID, COVID-19 status, age in years and sex. Where available, HLA class I and class II types were taken from metadata supplied by the sample provider and were not determined by assay-based typing. Overall study results and their limits: The amount of clinical and demographic metadata varied by source and participant and was provided uncurated.

Reading from cysteine to phenylalanine, the CDR3 counts 18 amino acids. The DNA shown is the 54-base CDR3, in frame from base 1. V and J lose 5 bases and 3 bases, and a span of 26 bases separates them. Via the germline V gene, CDR1 is MGHRA and CDR2 YSYEKL. TCRbeta CDR3 regions were amplified from genomic DNA using the immunoSEQ Assay, a bias-controlled multiplex PCR. Concerning the study's data processing: Nucleated cell counts per sample were estimated from amplification of reference gene primers within the assay. Sequence reads were collapsed and filtered to measure the absolute abundance of every unique TCRbeta CDR3 rearrangement. Productive Simpson clonality was computed per sample as the square root of Simpson's diversity index over productive rearrangements. The source is immuneACCESS, and TCRdb retained only in-frame sequences with V and J called. Part of the clones is not carried over; for the studies checked, unresolved V genes explain less than half of this, and the remainder is unexplained. That table gives V, J and clone size, and the DNA gave D and trimming. The sample contains 200,000 to 300,000 clones, approximately 86% of them found a single time. About 3% of the sample belongs to the ten largest clones.

The rearrangement combines TRBV4-1 with TRBJ2-7, with TRBD1 tentatively as D gene (8 bases match). The clonotype originates from a woman in her 30s who had recovered from COVID-19. Sequencing used peripheral blood. The CDR3 sequence is CASSFRLSAGQAHYEQYF. The DNA sequence is as follows: TGCGCCAGCAGCTTCCGATTGTCAGCGGGACAGGCCCACTACGAGCAGTACTTC.